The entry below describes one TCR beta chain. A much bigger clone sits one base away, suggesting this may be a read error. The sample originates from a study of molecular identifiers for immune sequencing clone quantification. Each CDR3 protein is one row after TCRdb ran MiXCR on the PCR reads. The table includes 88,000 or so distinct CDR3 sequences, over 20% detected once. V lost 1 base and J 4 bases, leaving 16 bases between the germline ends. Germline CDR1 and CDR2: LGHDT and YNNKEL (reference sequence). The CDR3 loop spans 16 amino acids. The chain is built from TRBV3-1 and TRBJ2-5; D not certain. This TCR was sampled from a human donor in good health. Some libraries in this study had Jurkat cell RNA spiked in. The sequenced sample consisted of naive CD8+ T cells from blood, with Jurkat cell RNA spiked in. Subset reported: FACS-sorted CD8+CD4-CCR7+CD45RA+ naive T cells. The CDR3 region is CASSQVATLVRETQYF. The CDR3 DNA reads TGTGCCAGCAGCCAAGTGGCTACCCTGGTCCGAGAGACCCAGTACTTC.